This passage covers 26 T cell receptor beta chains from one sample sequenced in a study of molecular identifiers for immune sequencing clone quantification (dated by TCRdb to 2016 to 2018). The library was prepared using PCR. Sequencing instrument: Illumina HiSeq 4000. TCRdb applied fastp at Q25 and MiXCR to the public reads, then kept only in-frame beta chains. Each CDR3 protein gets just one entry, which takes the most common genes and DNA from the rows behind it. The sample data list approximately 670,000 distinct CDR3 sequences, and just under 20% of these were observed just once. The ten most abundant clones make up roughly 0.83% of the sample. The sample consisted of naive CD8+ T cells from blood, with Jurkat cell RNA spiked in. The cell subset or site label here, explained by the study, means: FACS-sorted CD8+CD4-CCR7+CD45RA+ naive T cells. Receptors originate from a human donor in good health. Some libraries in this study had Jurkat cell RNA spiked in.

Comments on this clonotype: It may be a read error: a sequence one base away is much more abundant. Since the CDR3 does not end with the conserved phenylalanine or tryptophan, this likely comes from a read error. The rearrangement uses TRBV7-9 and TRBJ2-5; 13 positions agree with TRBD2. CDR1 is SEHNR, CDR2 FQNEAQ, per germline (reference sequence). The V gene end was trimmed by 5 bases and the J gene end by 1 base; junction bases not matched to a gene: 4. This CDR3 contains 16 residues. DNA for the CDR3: TGTGCCAGCAGCGGGGGGACTAGCGGGACCCAAGAGACCCAGTACTCC. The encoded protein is CASSGGTSGTQETQYS.

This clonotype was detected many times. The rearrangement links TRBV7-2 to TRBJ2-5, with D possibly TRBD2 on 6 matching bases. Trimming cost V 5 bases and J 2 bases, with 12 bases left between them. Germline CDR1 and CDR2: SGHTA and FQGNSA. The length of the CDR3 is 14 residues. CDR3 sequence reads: CASSAPGRQETQYF. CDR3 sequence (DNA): TGTGCCAGCAGCGCACCCGGGAGACAAGAGACCCAGTACTTC.

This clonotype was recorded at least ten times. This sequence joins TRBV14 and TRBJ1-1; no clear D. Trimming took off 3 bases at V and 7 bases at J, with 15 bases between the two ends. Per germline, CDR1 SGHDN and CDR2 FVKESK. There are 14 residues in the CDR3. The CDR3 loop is CASSHPYGRDEAFF. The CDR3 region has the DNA TGTGCCAGCAGCCATCCCTACGGCAGAGATGAAGCTTTCTTT.

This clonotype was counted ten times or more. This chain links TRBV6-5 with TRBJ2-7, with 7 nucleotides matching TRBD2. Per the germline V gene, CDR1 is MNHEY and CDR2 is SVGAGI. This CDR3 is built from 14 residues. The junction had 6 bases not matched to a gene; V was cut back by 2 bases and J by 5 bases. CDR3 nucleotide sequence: TGTGCCAGCAGTTACGGAGTGGGGAGGGACGAGCAGTACTTC. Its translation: CASSYGVGRDEQYF.

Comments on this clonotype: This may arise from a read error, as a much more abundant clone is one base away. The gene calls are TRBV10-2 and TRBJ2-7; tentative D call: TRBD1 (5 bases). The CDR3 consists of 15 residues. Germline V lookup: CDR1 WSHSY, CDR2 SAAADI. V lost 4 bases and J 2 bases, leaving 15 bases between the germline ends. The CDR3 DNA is TGCGCCAGCAGTGTGTCGGACAACCGGGCCTACGAGCAGTACTTC. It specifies CASSVSDNRAYEQYF.

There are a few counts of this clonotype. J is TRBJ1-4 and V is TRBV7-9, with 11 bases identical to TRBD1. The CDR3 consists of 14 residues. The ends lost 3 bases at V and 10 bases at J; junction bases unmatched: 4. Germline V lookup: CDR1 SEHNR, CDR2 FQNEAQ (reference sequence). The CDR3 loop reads CASSFGTGGLKLFF. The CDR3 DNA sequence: TGTGCCAGCAGCTTCGGGACAGGGGGTTTAAAACTGTTTTTT. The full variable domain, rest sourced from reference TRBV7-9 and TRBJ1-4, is DTGVSQNPRHKITKRGQNVTFRCDPISEHNRLYWYRQTLGQGPEFLTYFQNEAQLEKSRLLSDRFSAERPKGSFSTLEIQRTEQGDSAMYLCASSFGTGGLKLFFGSGTQLSVL.

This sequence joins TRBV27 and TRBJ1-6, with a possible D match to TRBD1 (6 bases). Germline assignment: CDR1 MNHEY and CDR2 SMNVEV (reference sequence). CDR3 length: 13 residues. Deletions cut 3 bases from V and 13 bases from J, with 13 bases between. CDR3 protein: CASSLDSYRPLHF. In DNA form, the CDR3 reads TGTGCCAGCAGTTTGGACAGCTATAGGCCCCTCCACTTT.

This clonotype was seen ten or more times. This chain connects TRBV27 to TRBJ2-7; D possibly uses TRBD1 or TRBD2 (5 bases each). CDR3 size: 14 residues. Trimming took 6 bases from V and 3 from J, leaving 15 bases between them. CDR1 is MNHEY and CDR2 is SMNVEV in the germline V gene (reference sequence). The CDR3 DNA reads TGTGCCAGCAGACCGGGGACGGCCTTCTACGAGCAGTACTTC. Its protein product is CASRPGTAFYEQYF.

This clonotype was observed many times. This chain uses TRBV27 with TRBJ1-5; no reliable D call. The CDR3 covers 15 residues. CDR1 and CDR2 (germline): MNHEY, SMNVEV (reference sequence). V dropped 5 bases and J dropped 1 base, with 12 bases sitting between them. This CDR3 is CASSDRVPSNQPQHF. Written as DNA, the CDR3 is TGTGCCAGCAGTGATAGGGTTCCGAGCAATCAGCCCCAGCATTTT.

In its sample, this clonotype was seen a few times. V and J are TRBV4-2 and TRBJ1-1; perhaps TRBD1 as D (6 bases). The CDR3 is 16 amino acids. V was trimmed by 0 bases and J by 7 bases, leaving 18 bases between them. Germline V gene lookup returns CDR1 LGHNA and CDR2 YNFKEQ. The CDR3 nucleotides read TGTGCCAGCAGCCAAGATGAGGGGGGCCCCGCAATTGAAGCTTTCTTT. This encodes CASSQDEGGPAIEAFF.

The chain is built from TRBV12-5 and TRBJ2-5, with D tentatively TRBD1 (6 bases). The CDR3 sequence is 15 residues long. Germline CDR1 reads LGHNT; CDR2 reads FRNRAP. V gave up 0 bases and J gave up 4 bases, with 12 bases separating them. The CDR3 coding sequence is TGTGCTAGTGGTTTGGTCCCGGACAGACGAGAGACCCAGTACTTC. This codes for CASGLVPDRRETQYF.

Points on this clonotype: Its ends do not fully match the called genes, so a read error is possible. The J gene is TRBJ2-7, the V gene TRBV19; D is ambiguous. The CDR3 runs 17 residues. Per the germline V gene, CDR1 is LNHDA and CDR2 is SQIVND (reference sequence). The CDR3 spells CAGSISRGATSPYEQYF. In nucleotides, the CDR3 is TGTGCCGGTAGTATTTCCCGAGGAGCCACGAGTCCCTACGAGCAGTACTTC.

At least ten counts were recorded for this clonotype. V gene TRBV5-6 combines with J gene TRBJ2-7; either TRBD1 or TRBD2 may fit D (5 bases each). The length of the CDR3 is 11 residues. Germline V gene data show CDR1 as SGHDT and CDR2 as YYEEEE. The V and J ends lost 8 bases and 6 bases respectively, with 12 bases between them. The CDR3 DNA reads TGTGCCAGTCATTCAGGGACCGAGCAGTACTTC. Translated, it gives CASHSGTEQYF.

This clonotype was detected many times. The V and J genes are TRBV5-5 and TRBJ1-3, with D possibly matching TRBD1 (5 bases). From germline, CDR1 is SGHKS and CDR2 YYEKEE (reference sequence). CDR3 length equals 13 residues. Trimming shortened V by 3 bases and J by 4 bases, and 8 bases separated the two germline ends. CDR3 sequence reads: CASSWGTGNTIYF. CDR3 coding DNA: TGTGCCAGCAGCTGGGGGACCGGAAACACCATATATTTT.

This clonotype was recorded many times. The CDR3 nucleotides are TGTGCCAGCAGCCCGGTTCTAGCTCGGTCCACAGATACGCAGTATTTT. This encodes CASSPVLARSTDTQYF. The chain couples TRBV5-5 to TRBJ2-3; tentatively, D is TRBD2 (5 bases). The germline V gene has CDR1 SGHKS and CDR2 YYEKEE (reference sequence). Deletions cut 4 bases from V and 2 bases from J, with 17 bases between. The CDR3 is 16 residues long.

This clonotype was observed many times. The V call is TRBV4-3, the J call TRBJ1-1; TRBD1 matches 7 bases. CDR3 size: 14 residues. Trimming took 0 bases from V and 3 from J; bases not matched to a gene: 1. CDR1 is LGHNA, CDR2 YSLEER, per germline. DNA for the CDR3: TGCGCCAGCAGCCAAGACCAGGGGGACACTGAAGCTTTCTTT. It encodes CASSQDQGDTEAFF.

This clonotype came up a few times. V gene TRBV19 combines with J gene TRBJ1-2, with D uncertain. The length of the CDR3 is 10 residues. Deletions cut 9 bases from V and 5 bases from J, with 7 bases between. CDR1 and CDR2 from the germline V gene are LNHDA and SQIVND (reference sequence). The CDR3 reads CARWGYGYTF. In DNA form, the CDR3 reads TGTGCCAGGTGGGGATATGGCTACACCTTC. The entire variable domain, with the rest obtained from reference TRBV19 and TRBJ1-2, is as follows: DGGITQSPKYLFRKEGQNVTLSCEQNLNHDAMYWYRQDPGQGLRLIYYSQIVNDFQKGDIAEGYSVSREKKESFPLTVTSAQKNPTAFYLCARWGYGYTFGSGTRLTVV.

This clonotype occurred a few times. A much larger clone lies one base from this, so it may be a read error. CDR3 protein: CASNELARAADTQYF. In nucleotides, the CDR3 is TGTGCCAGCAATGAACTAGCAAGGGCGGCGGATACGCAGTATTTT. The chain joins TRBV2 to TRBJ2-3, with D perhaps TRBD2 (6 bases). This CDR3 contains 15 residues. The germline CDR1 and CDR2 sequences are SNHLY and FYNNEI.

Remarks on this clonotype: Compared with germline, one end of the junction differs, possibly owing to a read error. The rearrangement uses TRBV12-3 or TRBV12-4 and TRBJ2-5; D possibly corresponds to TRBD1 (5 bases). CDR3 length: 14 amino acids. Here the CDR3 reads CASSLTVPQEAQYF. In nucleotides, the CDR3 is TGTGCCAGCAGTTTGACAGTTCCCCAAGAGGCCCAGTACTTC.

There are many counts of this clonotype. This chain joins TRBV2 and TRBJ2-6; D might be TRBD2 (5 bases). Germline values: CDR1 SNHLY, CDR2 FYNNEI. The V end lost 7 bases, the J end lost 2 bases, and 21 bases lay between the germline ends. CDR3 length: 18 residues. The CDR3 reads CASIGDLGRAPGANVLTF. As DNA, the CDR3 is TGTGCCAGCATCGGGGATTTGGGCCGGGCCCCTGGGGCCAACGTCCTGACTTTC.

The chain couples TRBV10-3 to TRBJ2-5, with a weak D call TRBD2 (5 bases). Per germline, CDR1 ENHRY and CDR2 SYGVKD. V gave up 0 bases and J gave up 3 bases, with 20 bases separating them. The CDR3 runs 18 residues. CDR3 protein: CAISESETTLRLKETQYF. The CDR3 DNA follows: TGTGCCATCAGTGAGTCGGAGACTACCCTACGGCTTAAAGAGACCCAGTACTTC.

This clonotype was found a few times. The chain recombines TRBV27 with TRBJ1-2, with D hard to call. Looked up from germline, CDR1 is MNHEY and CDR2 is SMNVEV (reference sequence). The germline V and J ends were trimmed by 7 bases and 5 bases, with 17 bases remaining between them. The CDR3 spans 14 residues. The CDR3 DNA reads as TGTGCCAGCAAACCCCAGAATACGGGGTATGGCTACACCTTC. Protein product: CASKPQNTGYGYTF.

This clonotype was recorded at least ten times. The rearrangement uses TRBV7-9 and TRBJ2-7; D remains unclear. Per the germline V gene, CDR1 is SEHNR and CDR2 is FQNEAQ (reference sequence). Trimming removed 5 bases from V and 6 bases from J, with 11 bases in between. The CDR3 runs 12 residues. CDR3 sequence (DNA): TGTGCCAGCAGCCACGAGCCCCCCGAGCAGTACTTC. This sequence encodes CASSHEPPEQYF.

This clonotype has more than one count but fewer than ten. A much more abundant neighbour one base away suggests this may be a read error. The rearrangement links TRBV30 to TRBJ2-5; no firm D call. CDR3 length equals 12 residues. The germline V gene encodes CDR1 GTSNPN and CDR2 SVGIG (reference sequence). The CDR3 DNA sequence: TGTGCCCGGAGTGCCCTGGGGGAGACCCAGTACTTC. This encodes CARSALGETQYF.

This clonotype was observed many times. As DNA, the CDR3 is TGCGCCAGCAGCAAAACAAGGGGGACTGAAGCTTTCTTT. This encodes CASSKTRGTEAFF. The V call is TRBV4-3, the J call TRBJ1-1; maybe TRBD1 (6 bases). The V end lost 5 bases, the J end lost 5 bases, and 12 bases lay between the germline ends. The CDR3 consists of 13 residues. Germline-derived CDR1 and CDR2 are LGHNA and YSLEER.

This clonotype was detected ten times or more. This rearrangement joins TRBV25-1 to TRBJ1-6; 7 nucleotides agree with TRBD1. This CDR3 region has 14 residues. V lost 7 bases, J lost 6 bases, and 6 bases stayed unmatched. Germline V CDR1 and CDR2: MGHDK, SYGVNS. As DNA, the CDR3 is TGTGCCAGCAAACAGGGGCTTAGTAATTCACCCCTCCACTTT. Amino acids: CASKQGLSNSPLHF.